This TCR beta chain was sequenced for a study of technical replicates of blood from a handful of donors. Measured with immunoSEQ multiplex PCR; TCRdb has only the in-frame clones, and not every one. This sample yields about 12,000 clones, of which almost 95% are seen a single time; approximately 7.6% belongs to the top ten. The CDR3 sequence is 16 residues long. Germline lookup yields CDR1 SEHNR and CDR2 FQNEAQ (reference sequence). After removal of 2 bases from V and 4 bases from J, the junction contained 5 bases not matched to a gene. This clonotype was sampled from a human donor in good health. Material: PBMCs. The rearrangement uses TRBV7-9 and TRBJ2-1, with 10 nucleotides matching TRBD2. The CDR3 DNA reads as TGTGCCAGCAGCTTAAGCCTAGCGGGGGAGTACAATGAGCAGTTCTTC. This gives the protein CASSLSLAGEYNEQFF.